This entry lists 26 T cell receptor beta chains sequenced from one sample in a study of post-analysis software for immune sequencing data. Study outcomes and limitations: Controls had lower frequencies than patients of about 5 TRBV segments, which included TRBV5-6, TRBV5-1 and TRBV20-1.

These receptors have no known antigen. Built from TCR beta cDNA, the libraries had unique molecular identifiers in them. In TCRdb, the PCR reads were re-called with MiXCR into one record per CDR3 protein. Of about 540,000 distinct CDR3 sequences in the sample, around a third are singletons; the top ten hold 5% to 6%. The sequenced material came from blood. The source of these receptors is a girl under 18 with multiple sclerosis.

The chain uses TRBV29-1 and TRBJ2-3, with D possibly called TRBD1 or TRBD2 (5 bases each). V dropped 6 bases and J dropped 5 bases, with 15 bases sitting between them. This CDR3 region has 13 residues. Germline V gene sequence: CDR1 SQVTM, CDR2 ANQGSEA. This CDR3 is CSVPGHTGDTQYF. CDR3 coding DNA: TGCAGCGTCCCGGGGCATACGGGAGATACGCAGTATTTT.

The rearrangement links TRBV5-1 to TRBJ1-5, with D tentatively TRBD1 (5 bases). V was cut by 3 bases and J by 4 bases, with 14 bases left in between. CDR3 length: 15 amino acids. Germline V lookup: CDR1 SGHRS, CDR2 YFSETQ. The CDR3 region has the DNA TGCGCCAGCAGCTGGCTAGGGACCTTAAATCAGCCCCAGCATTTT. Protein sequence: CASSWLGTLNQPQHF.

This rearrangement joins TRBV5-1 to TRBJ1-6; D not resolved. The CDR3 has 15 amino acids. Germline CDR1 and CDR2: SGHRS and YFSETQ. Trimming took off 4 bases at V and 0 bases at J, with 8 bases between the two ends. CDR3 DNA sequence: TGCGCCAGCAGCGGCACAGCCTCCTATAATTCACCCCTCCACTTT. It codes for CASSGTASYNSPLHF.

This chain links TRBV6-1 with TRBJ2-7; unclear D gene. Germline V gives CDR1 MNHNS, CDR2 SASEGT. The CDR3 spans 13 residues. V was clipped by 5 bases and J by 0 bases, with 8 bases between them. The CDR3 spells CASSRISSYEQYF. DNA for the CDR3: TGTGCCAGCAGTCGTATAAGCTCCTACGAGCAGTACTTC.

This clonotype was seen a handful of times. The V gene is TRBV3-1, the J gene TRBJ2-7; 9 bases match TRBD1. The junction had 7 bases not matched to a gene; V was cut back by 4 bases and J by 3 bases. Germline loops: CDR1 LGHDT, CDR2 YNNKEL (reference sequence). CDR3 length equals 15 residues. CDR3 sequence: CASSLPGQGHYEQYF. As DNA, the CDR3 is TGTGCCAGCAGCCTGCCGGGACAGGGACACTACGAGCAGTACTTC.

J is TRBJ2-3 and V is TRBV19; D remains unclear. The CDR3 has 13 residues. Germline assignment: CDR1 LNHDA and CDR2 SQIVND (reference sequence). V lost 7 bases, J lost 0 bases, and 8 bases lay in between. CDR3 residues: CASISVSTDTQYF. The CDR3 coding sequence is TGTGCCAGTATCTCGGTTAGCACAGATACGCAGTATTTT. Supplemented by reference TRBV19 and TRBJ2-3, the full variable domain reads DGGITQSPKYLFRKEGQNVTLSCEQNLNHDAMYWYRQDPGQGLRLIYYSQIVNDFQKGDIAEGYSVSREKKESFPLTVTSAQKNPTAFYLCASISVSTDTQYFGPGTRLTVL.

The chain couples TRBV20-1 to TRBJ1-1; D is possibly TRBD1 (6 bases). Germline-derived CDR1 and CDR2 are DFQATT and SNEGSKA (reference sequence). V lost 2 bases, J lost 0 bases, and 19 bases lay in between. CDR3 length: 17 amino acids. CDR3 DNA: TGCAGTGCTAGACCCATGGGGGGGCTCCTATTGAACACTGAAGCTTTCTTT. Protein: CSARPMGGLLLNTEAFF.

The J gene is TRBJ2-7, the V gene TRBV6-2 or TRBV6-3, with 11 positions matching TRBD1. CDR1 and CDR2 (germline): MNHEY, SVGEGT. With 4 bases clipped from V and 2 bases from J, the junction kept 16 bases outside the gene matches. CDR3 length equals 19 residues. The CDR3 region is CASSFTGTGGRIPTYEQYF. The CDR3 DNA sequence: TGTGCCAGCAGTTTCACCGGGACAGGGGGGCGCATACCTACCTACGAGCAGTACTTC.

This clonotype was observed once. The chain has TRBV20-1 and TRBJ2-1; D is unclear. The germline V gene has CDR1 DFQATT and CDR2 SNEGSKA (reference sequence). Trimming shortened V by 3 bases and J by 0 bases, and 12 bases separated the two germline ends. The CDR3 runs 15 residues. The CDR3 DNA sequence: TGCAGTGCTAGTAGAGGCGAGAGCTCCTACAATGAGCAGTTCTTC. Protein: CSASRGESSYNEQFF.

This clonotype appeared once. The rearrangement joins TRBV3-1 to TRBJ2-7, with TRBD2 matching 7 bases. V lost 0 bases, J lost 7 bases, and 9 bases stayed unmatched. Germline V gene sequence: CDR1 LGHDT, CDR2 YNNKEL (reference sequence). CDR3 length: 15 residues. The CDR3 loop is CASSQDFLADNEQYF. CDR3 DNA: TGTGCCAGCAGCCAAGATTTCCTAGCGGACAATGAGCAGTACTTC.

The chain joins TRBV5-1 to TRBJ1-1, with D possibly TRBD1 on 5 matching bases. Trimming took 2 bases from V and 5 from J, leaving 13 bases between them. The CDR3 runs to 14 residues. Looked up from germline, CDR1 is SGHRS and CDR2 is YFSETQ. CDR3 sequence (DNA): TGCGCCAGCAGCTTCTGGGGGAGAAAGACTGAAGCTTTCTTT. It codes for CASSFWGRKTEAFF.

This clonotype was seen a handful of times. The chain couples TRBV7-8 to TRBJ2-7; no clear D. V dropped 8 bases and J dropped 3 bases, with 26 bases sitting between them. This CDR3 region has 17 residues. CDR1 and CDR2 from the germline V gene are SGHVS and FQNEAQ. Here the CDR3 reads CASGSGSAPVLIYEQYF. The CDR3 DNA reads as TGTGCCAGCGGCTCCGGGTCTGCGCCAGTTCTGATCTACGAGCAGTACTTC.

In this sample, this clonotype turned up many times. The chain combines TRBV12-3 or TRBV12-4 with TRBJ2-5, with D uncertain. The CDR3 sequence is 11 residues long. Trimming took 6 bases from V and 3 from J, leaving 5 bases between them. CDR3 sequence: CASRAEETQYF. The CDR3 DNA reads TGTGCCAGCAGGGCAGAAGAGACCCAGTACTTC.

The chain has TRBV20-1 and TRBJ2-6; no definite D call. Trimming stripped 5 bases from V and 2 bases from J, with 7 bases between. Germline V gene lookup returns CDR1 DFQATT and CDR2 SNEGSKA (reference sequence). The CDR3 consists of 13 residues. As DNA, the CDR3 is TGCAGTGCTGGACGCCCTGGGGCCAACGTCCTGACTTTC. This translates into CSAGRPGANVLTF.

This chain uses TRBV6-6 with TRBJ1-5; D unclear. Trimming stripped 5 bases from V and 3 bases from J, with 14 bases between. The CDR3 has 15 residues. Germline values: CDR1 MNHNY, CDR2 SVGAGI (reference sequence). This chain's CDR3 is CASSLDGPYNQPQHF. For the CDR3, the DNA is TGTGCCAGCAGTCTCGACGGTCCCTACAATCAGCCCCAGCATTTT.

The chain links TRBV6-5 to TRBJ1-4; 9 bases match TRBD1. The germline V gene encodes CDR1 MNHEY and CDR2 SVGAGI. The CDR3 consists of 15 residues. The V and J ends lost 4 bases and 8 bases, in that order; junction bases with no gene match: 8. The CDR3 region is CASSSPGQGEEKLFF. The CDR3 nucleotides are TGTGCCAGCAGTTCACCGGGACAGGGCGAAGAAAAACTGTTTTTT.

This clonotype was recorded at least ten times. The chain is built from TRBV3-1 and TRBJ2-7; TRBD1 might be the D (6 bases). V lost 5 bases and J 6 bases, leaving 17 bases between the germline ends. Looked up from germline, CDR1 is LGHDT and CDR2 is YNNKEL (reference sequence). The CDR3 contains 14 residues. CDR3: CASSSNRDIREQYF. The CDR3 region has the DNA TGTGCCAGCAGCTCAAACCGGGACATCCGCGAGCAGTACTTC.

The chain is built from TRBV13 and TRBJ2-3; D may be TRBD2 (6 bases). Trimming shortened V by 0 bases and J by 0 bases, and 16 bases separated the two germline ends. This CDR3 is built from 18 residues. Germline CDR1 and CDR2: PRHDT and FYEKMQ (reference sequence). CDR3 nucleotide sequence: TGTGCCAGCAGCTTAGGCCTGAGGACTATTAGCAGCACAGATACGCAGTATTTT. This sequence encodes CASSLGLRTISSTDTQYF.

This clonotype was seen a few times. The V and J genes are TRBV12-3 or TRBV12-4 and TRBJ2-5; D might be TRBD2 (5 bases). V dropped 1 base and J dropped 1 base, with 13 bases sitting between them. There are 16 residues in the CDR3. The CDR3 sequence: CASSLGSAVAQETQYF. CDR3 DNA: TGTGCCAGCAGTTTAGGCTCAGCGGTTGCCCAAGAGACCCAGTACTTC.

The chain employs TRBV5-1 and TRBJ1-1; possibly TRBD1 for D (6 bases). CDR1 is SGHRS, CDR2 YFSETQ, per germline. V was shortened by 4 bases and J by 8 bases, with 12 bases between the two germline ends. The CDR3 consists of 12 residues. CDR3 bases: TGCGCCAGCAGCACCGGACAGTCGGAAGCTTTCTTT. Translation: CASSTGQSEAFF.

The chain uses TRBV29-1 and TRBJ2-1; D remains unclear. CDR3 length equals 12 residues. The V end was cut by 0 bases, the J end by 8 bases, with 8 bases between. Per the germline V gene, CDR1 is SQVTM and CDR2 is ANQGSEA. As DNA, the CDR3 is TGCAGCGTTGAAGAGACTCTCGATGAGCAGTTCTTC. As protein: CSVEETLDEQFF.

This sequence joins TRBV20-1 and TRBJ2-7, with D perhaps matching TRBD1 (6 bases). CDR1 is DFQATT, CDR2 SNEGSKA, per germline (reference sequence). V was cut by 3 bases and J by 2 bases, with 14 bases left in between. The CDR3 runs to 14 residues. CDR3 in DNA: TGCAGTGCTAGGAGGCAGGGACAAGCCTACGAGCAGTACTTC. It yields the protein CSARRQGQAYEQYF.

Concerning this clonotype itself: Germline is not matched at one junction end, which may reflect a read error. The V gene is TRBV4-1, the J gene TRBJ2-3, with no clear D. Germline V gives CDR1 MGHRA, CDR2 YSYEKL. This CDR3 is built from 12 residues. This CDR3 is CAGSQAGDTQYF. DNA of the CDR3: TGCGCCGGCAGCCAAGCCGGAGATACGCAGTATTTT.

The V and J genes are TRBV10-3 and TRBJ2-1; D might be TRBD1 (6 bases). CDR1 and CDR2 from the germline V gene are ENHRY and SYGVKD. The CDR3 totals 14 residues. The V gene lost 3 bases and the J gene lost 8 bases, with 14 bases spanning the gap. CDR3 residues: CAISDGRGGDEQFF. In DNA form, the CDR3 reads TGTGCCATCAGTGACGGCAGGGGTGGGGATGAGCAGTTCTTC.

V usage is TRBV12-3 or TRBV12-4 and J usage is TRBJ1-1, with unresolved D. The CDR3 consists of 13 residues. Trimming pared 4 bases from V and 7 bases from J, leaving 13 bases between. This CDR3 is CASSSSDGYEAFF. CDR3 coding DNA: TGTGCCAGCAGTTCAAGCGACGGATATGAAGCTTTCTTT.

This clonotype occurred many times. The chain joins TRBV29-1 to TRBJ2-4, with D unresolved. Germline loops: CDR1 SQVTM, CDR2 ANQGSEA. V was clipped by 0 bases and J by 6 bases, with 9 bases between them. There are 13 residues in the CDR3. The CDR3 loop reads CSVEEARTNIQYF. In nucleotides, the CDR3 is TGCAGCGTTGAAGAAGCCCGAACAAACATTCAGTACTTC.